The rows below give T cell receptor beta chains drawn from one sample of a study of T cell repertoires in cytomegalovirus infection. Each CDR3 protein is one row after TCRdb ran MiXCR on the reads. Among roughly 280,000 distinct CDR3 sequences listed, roughly 9.1% were seen once. Specimen: PBMCs. The receptors here all came from a human donor in good health (CMV status not recorded). Some clones in this sample may be carry-over from other donors' samples. Each CDR3 is given with its conserved first and last residue. A D gene is named only where the DNA matches it firmly. For some rows the clone size is stated as once, few or many, or as a class when expanded; others skip it.

cdr3_nt | cdr3_aa | d_call | clone_size | j_call | v_call
TGTGCCAGCAGCGGTAGTGGCAGGGTCGAGTTAGCTTTCTTT | CASSGSGRVELAFF | . | many | TRBJ1-1 | TRBV5-6
TGTGCCAGCAGTTACGAGGGGCGGTACGAGCAGTACTTC | CASSYEGRYEQYF | . | many | TRBJ2-7 | TRBV6-6
TGTGCCAGCAACACCCGACAGGAACCATACGAGCAGTACTTC | CASNTRQEPYEQYF | . | few | TRBJ2-7 | TRBV6-2/TRBV6-3
TGTGCCAGCACCGATGGAGCGGGAGCTGCAGATACGCAGTATTTT | CASTDGAGAADTQYF | TRBD2 | . | TRBJ2-3 | TRBV2
TGTGCCAGCAGTTTTGGGGGAAGGCGCGGCTACACCTTC | CASSFGGRRGYTF | . | . | TRBJ1-2 | TRBV12-3/TRBV12-4
TGTGCCAGCAGCAAGCGAGCGGGGCAGATCACAGATACGCAGTATTTT | CASSKRAGQITDTQYF | TRBD2 | many | TRBJ2-3 | TRBV7-2
TGTGCCAGCAGCTCAGCCGTTCCGCGGACCGACGGGGGAGAACAGCCCCAGCATTTT | CASSSAVPRTDGGEQPQHF | . | many | TRBJ1-5 | TRBV7-9
TGTGCCAGCAGTTTCCCTTTGGGGACCAGAACCGGGGAGCTGTTTTTT | CASSFPLGTRTGELFF | . | many | TRBJ2-2 | TRBV27
TGTGCCAGCAGCCTTCAGGGGTTAGCTAACTATGGCTACACCTTC | CASSLQGLANYGYTF | . | many | TRBJ1-2 | TRBV7-2
TGTGCCATCAGTGGAGGCAGGGAAAGTTCACCCCTCCACTTT | CAISGGRESSPLHF | . | . | TRBJ1-6 | TRBV10-3
TGTGCCAGCAGCCTTACCGGGACAGGGGGCCGCACAGATACGCAGTATTTT | CASSLTGTGGRTDTQYF | TRBD1 | many | TRBJ2-3 | TRBV7-2
TGTGCCAGCAGTGGACAGGGGTCTAATGAAAAACTGTTTTTT | CASSGQGSNEKLFF | TRBD1 | many | TRBJ1-4 | TRBV6-1
TGTGCCAGCCATTTGGGGGGGTCCGGGGAGCTGTTTTTT | CASHLGGSGELFF | TRBD2 | many | TRBJ2-2 | TRBV7-3
TGTGCCAGCAGCCGGAGCGGGGGGGCCCTGGATACGCAGTATTTT | CASSRSGGALDTQYF | TRBD2 | many | TRBJ2-3 | TRBV3-1
TGTGCCAGCAGCTTAGTGGCGCAGCCCCAGTCAGACACCGGGGAGCTGTTTTTT | CASSLVAQPQSDTGELFF | . | many | TRBJ2-2 | TRBV7-2
TGTGCCAGCAGTACGACAGGAGGCAATCAGCCCCAGCATTTT | CASSTTGGNQPQHF | . | many | TRBJ1-5 | TRBV7-2
TGTGCCAGCAGTTTAGCGGGACTAGCGGGGGGCAGCTCCTACAATGAGCAGTTCTTC | CASSLAGLAGGSSYNEQFF | TRBD2 | many | TRBJ2-1 | TRBV12-3/TRBV12-4
TGTGCCAGCAGCTCCCGGGACAGGGTGTACGAGCAGTACTTC | CASSSRDRVYEQYF | TRBD1 | many | TRBJ2-7 | TRBV7-2
TGTGCCAGCAGGAGGACAGGGGGGAATCAGCCCCAGCATTTT | CASRRTGGNQPQHF | TRBD1 | few | TRBJ1-5 | TRBV12-3/TRBV12-4
TGTGCCAGCACCCACGGGGGCATGAACACTGAAGCTTTCTTT | CASTHGGMNTEAFF | . | many | TRBJ1-1 | TRBV7-2
TGTGCCAGCAGCTTAGGACTAGCGGGGGTTCGGGATACGCAGTATTTT | CASSLGLAGVRDTQYF | TRBD2 | many | TRBJ2-3 | TRBV7-2
TGTGCCAGCACCAGATCTTCAGGGATGAACACTGAAGCTTTCTTT | CASTRSSGMNTEAFF | . | many | TRBJ1-1 | TRBV6-1
TGCAGTGCTCGACTAGCGGGAGGGCTCGGGGAGCTGTTTTTT | CSARLAGGLGELFF | TRBD2 | . | TRBJ2-2 | TRBV20-1
TGCAGTGCTAGACGCGCTGGGGCGACGCATGAGCAGTTCTTC | CSARRAGATHEQFF | . | few | TRBJ2-1 | TRBV20-1
TGTGCCAGCTCACCAGATCTTGCCGGGTCCAATGAAAAACTGTTTTTT | CASSPDLAGSNEKLFF | . | many | TRBJ1-4 | TRBV18
TGTGCCAGCAGCTTAGGGGCTAGCGGGAGTCCCTACGAGCAGTACTTC | CASSLGASGSPYEQYF | TRBD2 | many | TRBJ2-7 | TRBV7-2
TGTGCCAGCAGCTTTGTGGCGGGGGGGTACCAAGAGACCCAGTACTTC | CASSFVAGGYQETQYF | TRBD2 | . | TRBJ2-5 | TRBV7-2
TGTGCCAGCAGCCGCCTCGGGGAACCAAGCTTCTACGAGCAGTACTTC | CASSRLGEPSFYEQYF | . | many | TRBJ2-7 | TRBV11-2
TGCGCCAGCAGCATCGGACTAGAAAGTGTCACCGGGGAGCTGTTTTTT | CASSIGLESVTGELFF | TRBD2 | many | TRBJ2-2 | TRBV5-1
TGTGCCAGCAGCTTTGGGCAAAGCAATCAGCCCCAGCATTTT | CASSFGQSNQPQHF | . | many | TRBJ1-5 | TRBV7-8
TGTGCCAGCAGCAAGGGACAGGGGAATAATCAGCCCCAGCATTTT | CASSKGQGNNQPQHF | TRBD1 | few | TRBJ1-5 | TRBV28
TGCGCCAGCAGCACCGGAGAGAACACCGGGGAGCTGTTTTTT | CASSTGENTGELFF | . | . | TRBJ2-2 | TRBV5-1
TGTGCCAGCAGTGTCGTCTATGGCTACACCTTC | CASSVVYGYTF | . | many | TRBJ1-2 | TRBV2
TGTGCCAGCAGCTTCTCCACCGGGGAGCTGTTTTTT | CASSFSTGELFF | . | many | TRBJ2-2 | TRBV7-2
TGCAGTGCTGAGAGACCCCCGAGCAATGAGCAGTTCTTC | CSAERPPSNEQFF | . | . | TRBJ2-1 | TRBV20-1
TGTGCCAGCAGCTCGAGACTAGCGGGGGGTGACAATGAGCAGTTCTTC | CASSSRLAGGDNEQFF | TRBD2 | few | TRBJ2-1 | TRBV6-5
TGTGCCAGCAGCGTTAGCGGGGCCACAGATACGCAGTATTTT | CASSVSGATDTQYF | TRBD2 | . | TRBJ2-3 | TRBV9
TGTGCCAGCAGCTCGTCGGGGTTCTCTGGAAACACCATATATTTT | CASSSSGFSGNTIYF | . | many | TRBJ1-3 | TRBV7-2
TGTGCCAGCAGCTTAACGGGAGCCTATAATGAAAAACTGTTTTTT | CASSLTGAYNEKLFF | . | few | TRBJ1-4 | TRBV7-3
TGTGCCAGCAGTTACGCGGGGACAGGGAGTCGCGAGCAGTACTTC | CASSYAGTGSREQYF | TRBD1 | few | TRBJ2-7 | TRBV6-5
TGTGCCAGCAGCGGGAGACAGGGGAGAGACATTCAGTACTTC | CASSGRQGRDIQYF | TRBD1 | many | TRBJ2-4 | TRBV7-2
TGTGCCAGCACCCTTGACCGCAGGACAGCGAACACCGGGGAGCTGTTTTTT | CASTLDRRTANTGELFF | . | many | TRBJ2-2 | TRBV7-2
TGTGCCAGTAGGCCCGGGACAGGGTTTCGGGAGCTGTTTTTT | CASRPGTGFRELFF | TRBD1 | . | TRBJ2-2 | TRBV19
TGTGCCAGTAGTATCCCTCAGGGCACCGGGGAGCTGTTTTTT | CASSIPQGTGELFF | . | many | TRBJ2-2 | TRBV19
TGTGCCAGCAGCTTCGGACAGGTTGGAAGGAGGGAAAAACTGTTTTTT | CASSFGQVGRREKLFF | TRBD1 | . | TRBJ1-4 | TRBV7-8
TGTGCCAGCAGCGGACAGGGTAATGAAAAACTGTTTTTT | CASSGQGNEKLFF | TRBD1 | . | TRBJ1-4 | TRBV27
TGTGCCAGCGGTTTACTAGCGGTCAAAAACATTCAGTACTTC | CASGLLAVKNIQYF | TRBD2 | many | TRBJ2-4 | TRBV2
TGCGCCAGCAGCCAGACTAGCGGGGGCGCCCAGCACAATGAGCAGTTCTTC | CASSQTSGGAQHNEQFF | TRBD2 | few | TRBJ2-1 | TRBV4-3
TGCAGTGCTAGGGGGCCTCCAGACACTGAAGCTTTCTTT | CSARGPPDTEAFF | . | . | TRBJ1-1 | TRBV20-1